A single sample is the source of the 14 T cell receptor beta chains below, sequenced in a study of T cells in Graves' hyperthyroidism and ophthalmopathy (dated by TCRdb to the late 2010s). The library was generated by multiplex PCR. This sample was sequenced with an Illumina HiSeq 2000. Amplification of TCR beta CDR3 regions was carried out from RNA transcripts. The first round of RT-PCR for the TCR CDR3 was performed with the HTBI primer set and the Qiagen OneStep RT-PCR kit. TCRdb reprocessed the public reads (quality trimming at Q25 with fastp, clone calling with MiXCR) and kept in-frame beta chains. Merged by CDR3 protein, the rows form single entries marked with the most common genes and DNA. The sample records approximately 600,000 distinct CDR3 sequences, less than 25% of which are singletons. In total, the top ten clones hold more than 30% of the sample. Sequencing was carried out using blood. Receptor source: a man aged 30 to 45 with Graves' ophthalmopathy.

The chain's CDR3 is CASSFSGSTTDTQYF. The CDR3 coding sequence is TGTGCCAGCAGCTTCAGCGGGAGTACCACAGATACGCAGTATTTT. The rearrangement uses TRBV11-2 and TRBJ2-3; TRBD2 matches at 8 bases. Germline V CDR1 and CDR2: SGHAT, FQNNGV. The CDR3 is 15 amino acids. The V and J ends lost 3 bases and 2 bases, in that order; junction bases with no gene match: 4.

The V and J genes are TRBV7-2 and TRBJ2-6; D is ambiguous. The CDR3 is 19 residues long. Trimming took off 0 bases at V and 1 base at J, with 16 bases between the two ends. Germline CDR1 and CDR2: SGHTA and FQGNSA. In nucleotides, the CDR3 is TGTGCCAGCAGCTTAGCGCAGGATCGGATCCTGTCTGGGGCCAACGTCCTGACTTTC. This encodes CASSLAQDRILSGANVLTF.

In its sample, this clonotype was seen a few times. This chain links TRBV11-2 with TRBJ2-7; D could derive from TRBD1 or TRBD2 (5 bases each). Germline values: CDR1 SGHAT, CDR2 FQNNGV. Trimming took 3 bases from V and 4 from J, leaving 16 bases between them. The CDR3 length is 15 residues. The CDR3 protein is CASSFPHVGVYEQYF. CDR3 coding DNA: TGTGCCAGCAGCTTTCCCCACGTGGGGGTATACGAGCAGTACTTC. Together with reference TRBV11-2 and TRBJ2-7, the CDR3 gives the full variable domain: EAGVAQSPRYKIIEKRQSVAFWCNPISGHATLYWYQQILGQGPKLLIQFQNNGVVDDSQLPKDRFSAERLKGVDSTLKIQPAKLEDSAVYLCASSFPHVGVYEQYFGPGTRLTVT.

This clonotype was counted only a few times. This chain uses TRBV5-1 with TRBJ1-4; no clear D gene. The V end was cut by 6 bases, the J end by 0 bases, with 9 bases between. Germline loops: CDR1 SGHRS, CDR2 YFSETQ. This CDR3 is 14 amino acids long. The CDR3 DNA reads TGCGCCAGCAAGGGCGGCTCAACTAATGAAAAACTGTTTTTT. Translated, it gives CASKGGSTNEKLFF.

This clonotype showed up just a few times. This CDR3 reads CASSLGPASGANVLTF. The CDR3 DNA follows: TGTGCCAGCAGCTTAGGGCCTGCCTCTGGGGCCAACGTCCTGACTTTC. This chain links TRBV11-2 with TRBJ2-6; the D is unclear. V lost 1 base and J lost 0, with 7 bases in between. The length of the CDR3 is 16 residues. Germline loops: CDR1 SGHAT, CDR2 FQNNGV.

The chain couples TRBV4-1 to TRBJ2-3; 8 positions agree with TRBD2. Per the germline V gene, CDR1 is MGHRA and CDR2 is YSYEKL. CDR3 size: 15 residues. The junction had 8 bases not matched to a gene; V was cut back by 5 bases and J by 4 bases. This CDR3 reads CASSELAATADTQYF. CDR3 bases: TGCGCCAGCAGCGAACTAGCGGCCACGGCAGATACGCAGTATTTT.

Note on this clonotype: A much larger clone is a single base away; this may be a read error. V usage is TRBV3-1 and J usage is TRBJ2-7; tentative D call: TRBD2 (6 bases). CDR3 length: 15 residues. Germline CDR1 LGHDT, CDR2 YNNKEL (reference sequence). The CDR3 loop reads CASSQGLMTSHEQYF. The DNA of the CDR3 is TGTGCCAGCAGCCAGGGACTGATGACCTCCCACGAGCAGTACTTC.

In this sample, this clonotype turned up many times. The chain links TRBV9 to TRBJ2-7; D is ambiguous. V was clipped by 0 bases and J by 7 bases, with 17 bases between them. CDR3 length equals 15 residues. CDR1 is SGDLS, CDR2 YYNGEE, per germline. The CDR3 sequence is CASSVEGQTLGEQYF. The DNA of the CDR3 is TGTGCCAGCAGCGTAGAAGGGCAGACCCTTGGGGAGCAGTACTTC.

This chain connects TRBV12-3 or TRBV12-4 to TRBJ2-5; the D call may be TRBD1 or TRBD2 (5 bases each). Trimming left V 2 bases short and J 0 bases short, with 7 bases between. CDR3 length: 14 residues. CDR3 coding DNA: TGTGCCAGCAGTTTAATGGGGGACCAAGAGACCCAGTACTTC. Protein: CASSLMGDQETQYF.

This clonotype was seen ten or more times. The chain employs TRBV30 and TRBJ1-2, with D hard to call. Germline loops: CDR1 GTSNPN, CDR2 SVGIG (reference sequence). The ends were cut back, 4 bases at V and 0 bases at J, with 6 bases in the middle. This CDR3 is 12 amino acids long. The CDR3 spells CAWTSSNYGYTF. The CDR3 DNA follows: TGTGCCTGGACATCCTCTAACTATGGCTACACCTTC.

This clonotype was counted between two and nine times. This sequence joins TRBV6-1 and TRBJ2-5; D gene uncertain. CDR3 length: 13 amino acids. Germline V gives CDR1 MNHNS, CDR2 SASEGT. V was pared by 5 bases and J by 0 bases, with 7 bases between. The CDR3 protein is CASSHRNQETQYF. CDR3 DNA sequence: TGTGCCAGCAGTCACCGGAACCAAGAGACCCAGTACTTC.

The table lists this clonotype with many counts. V gene TRBV30 combines with J gene TRBJ1-6; D is undetermined. The V end lost 4 bases, the J end lost 5 bases, and 12 bases lay between the germline ends. Germline values: CDR1 GTSNPN, CDR2 SVGIG (reference sequence). This CDR3 is 14 amino acids long. The CDR3 DNA follows: TGTGCCTGGAATAGGGATTCTCATAATTCACCCCTCCACTTT. It specifies CAWNRDSHNSPLHF.

This rearrangement joins TRBV12-3 or TRBV12-4 to TRBJ1-1; D ambiguous. The V end lost 3 bases, the J end lost 5 bases, and 10 bases lay between the germline ends. The CDR3 covers 13 residues. The DNA of the CDR3 is TGTGCCAGCAGTTTTCGTAGTGGGACTGAAGCTTTCTTT. This codes for CASSFRSGTEAFF.

This clonotype was observed a few times. The chain employs TRBV30 and TRBJ2-1; tentative D call: TRBD1 (5 bases). The germline V gene encodes CDR1 GTSNPN and CDR2 SVGIG (reference sequence). CDR3 length: 13 residues. The V end lost 0 bases, the J end lost 4 bases, and 7 bases lay between the germline ends. Here the CDR3 reads CAWSVTAYNEQFF. In DNA form, the CDR3 reads TGTGCCTGGAGTGTGACAGCGTACAATGAGCAGTTCTTC.